Following are 21 T cell receptor beta chains from one sample sequenced in a study of T cells after somatic rescue of genetic block. The table came from immunoSEQ multiplex PCR; TCRdb's copy has only in-frame clones and leaves some out. Seen here are 110,000 or so clones, around nine tenths observed once, and the top ten hold roughly 1.5%. Sequencing used peripheral blood mononuclear cells (PBMCs). These receptor sequences come from a woman in her late teens or twenties.

The V call is TRBV27, the J call TRBJ1-1; 8 nucleotides align to TRBD1. Germline V CDR1 and CDR2: MNHEY, SMNVEV (reference sequence). V gave up 5 bases and J gave up 1 base; unmatched junction bases: 9. The CDR3 covers 16 residues. The CDR3 nucleotides read TGTGCCAGCAGTAAGCTTCTCAGGGGGCCGAACACTGAAGCTTTCTTT. Protein product: CASSKLLRGPNTEAFF.

The chain carries TRBV10-3 and TRBJ2-3; 10 bases match TRBD2. V lost 2 bases to trimming and J lost 1 base; unmatched junction nucleotides: 0. There are 15 residues in the CDR3. In germline, CDR1 is ENHRY, CDR2 SYGVKD. Here the CDR3 reads CAISETSGGTDTQYF. As DNA, the CDR3 is TGTGCCATCAGTGAGACTAGCGGGGGCACAGATACGCAGTATTTT.

The chain has TRBV4-2 and TRBJ1-4; the match to TRBD1 covers 11 bases. Germline V CDR1 and CDR2: LGHNA, YNFKEQ. CDR3 size: 17 residues. With 2 bases clipped from V and 6 bases from J, the junction kept 8 bases outside the gene matches. CDR3 region: CASSQNRDRGWDEKLFF. In DNA, the CDR3 is TGTGCCAGCAGCCAAAACCGGGACAGGGGGTGGGATGAAAAACTGTTTTTT.

This clone was seen once. The rearrangement links TRBV7-9 to TRBJ2-7; unclear D gene. The CDR3 is 12 amino acids. CDR1 and CDR2 (germline): SEHNR, FQNEAQ (reference sequence). V was cut by 6 bases and J by 6 bases, with 12 bases left in between. CDR3 in DNA: TGTGCCAGCAGTCCTGACGGTTTCGAGCAGTACTTC. As protein: CASSPDGFEQYF.

The chain joins TRBV6-5 to TRBJ2-7; tentative D call: TRBD2 (6 bases). CDR1 and CDR2 from the germline V gene are MNHEY and SVGAGI. The CDR3 consists of 14 residues. Trimming pared 2 bases from V and 8 bases from J, leaving 16 bases between. CDR3 residues: CASSYELRGFQQYF. The CDR3 bases are TGTGCCAGCAGTTACGAGCTCCGGGGGTTCCAGCAGTACTTC.

The V call is TRBV5-1, the J call TRBJ2-5, with TRBD2 identical over 13 bases. Germline V CDR1 and CDR2: SGHRS, YFSETQ. CDR3 length: 15 residues. Trimming cost V 4 bases and J 5 bases; bases outside gene matches: 5. The CDR3 here is CASSVGLAGAETQYF. The CDR3 region has the DNA TGCGCCAGCAGCGTCGGACTAGCGGGGGCCGAGACCCAGTACTTC.

This clone was observed once. The CDR3 spells CASSLAATFTDTQYF. The CDR3 nucleotides are TGTGCCAGCAGCTTAGCCGCGACGTTCACAGATACGCAGTATTTT. The V gene is TRBV7-2, the J gene TRBJ2-3; D remains unclear. V shed 0 bases and J shed 2 bases, with 9 bases lying between them. CDR1 and CDR2 from the germline V gene are SGHTA and FQGNSA. The CDR3 is made up of 15 amino acids.

This chain links TRBV2 with TRBJ2-7; 10 bases fit TRBD1. The germline gives CDR1 SNHLY, CDR2 FYNNEI. This CDR3 contains 14 residues. J lost 6 bases, V lost 8 bases, and 10 bases had no gene match. CDR3 nucleotides: TGTGCCAGCGCACTCGACAGGGGGCTGGGCGAGCAGTACTTC. Translated, it gives CASALDRGLGEQYF. The entire variable domain, with the rest obtained from reference TRBV2 and TRBJ2-7, is as follows: EPEVTQTPSHQVTQMGQEVILRCVPISNHLYFYWYRQILGQKVEFLVSFYNNEISEKSEIFDDQFSVERPDGSNFTLKIRSTKLEDSAMYFCASALDRGLGEQYFGPGTRLTVT.

The rearrangement uses TRBV9 and TRBJ2-2, with D uncertain. Per the germline V gene, CDR1 is SGDLS and CDR2 is YYNGEE. With 0 bases removed from V and 4 bases from J, the gap between germline ends came to 7 bases. The length of the CDR3 is 14 residues. The CDR3 DNA sequence: TGTGCCAGCAGCGTAGGGGCTCTCACCGGGGAGCTGTTTTTT. Amino acids: CASSVGALTGELFF.

Only a few counts were recorded for this clone. Other DNA variants within this sample encode the same CDR3. V is TRBV29-1 and J is TRBJ2-7; unclear D gene. The CDR3 contains 12 residues. Trimming took 6 bases from V and 0 from J, leaving 9 bases between them. Germline CDR1 is SQVTM and CDR2 is ANQGSEA. CDR3 amino acids: CSVTSSSYEQYF. The CDR3 DNA sequence: TGCAGCGTGACATCCTCCTCCTACGAGCAGTACTTC.

Concerning this clone: Other DNA sequences in this specimen translate into the identical CDR3. V usage is TRBV5-1 and J usage is TRBJ1-2; D is ambiguous. CDR3 length equals 13 residues. CDR1 and CDR2 from the germline V gene are SGHRS and YFSETQ. Trimming removed 4 bases from V and 0 bases from J, with 7 bases in between. The CDR3 sequence: CASSPGTNYGYTF. CDR3 DNA sequence: TGCGCCAGCAGCCCGGGGACTAACTATGGCTACACCTTC.

V and J are TRBV2 and TRBJ2-1; 10 bases align to TRBD2. The germline gives CDR1 SNHLY, CDR2 FYNNEI. This CDR3 has 15 residues. The ends lost 6 bases at V and 2 bases at J; junction bases unmatched: 4. CDR3 in DNA: TGTGCCAGCAGCAGACTAGCGGGCCCCTACAATGAGCAGTTCTTC. Translated: CASSRLAGPYNEQFF.

The V and J genes are TRBV9 and TRBJ2-2; the D gene is possibly TRBD1 (5 bases). Germline values: CDR1 SGDLS, CDR2 YYNGEE. Trimming cost V 4 bases and J 7 bases, with 17 bases left between them. The CDR3 is 15 residues long. Written as DNA, the CDR3 is TGTGCCAGCAGCCCTCCCCAGGGTGTTCACGGGGAGCTGTTTTTT. It yields the protein CASSPPQGVHGELFF.

This clone was counted once. The rearrangement links TRBV5-1 to TRBJ2-1; D perhaps matches TRBD2 (7 bases). Trimming removed 0 bases at V and 7 bases at J, with 20 bases between. The CDR3 is 17 amino acids. Germline CDR1 is SGHRS and CDR2 is YFSETQ. The CDR3 protein is CASSLAGFGGPRNEQFF. The CDR3 DNA follows: TGCGCCAGCAGCTTGGCGGGTTTCGGGGGGCCGAGGAATGAGCAGTTCTTC. The variable domain in full, completed from reference TRBV5-1 and TRBJ2-1, reads KAGVTQTPRYLIKTRGQQVTLSCSPISGHRSVSWYQQTPGQGLQFLFEYFSETQRNKGNFPGRFSGRQFSNSRSEMNVSTLELGDSALYLCASSLAGFGGPRNEQFFGPGTRLTVL.

CDR3 residues: CASKTGTGGYEQYF. CDR3 sequence (DNA): TGTGCCAGCAAGACCGGGACAGGGGGCTACGAGCAGTACTTC. This chain uses TRBV7-2 with TRBJ2-7; 11 nucleotides agree with TRBD1. Germline V lookup: CDR1 SGHTA, CDR2 FQGNSA. This CDR3 has 14 amino acids. The V gene end was trimmed by 7 bases and the J gene end by 3 bases; junction bases not matched to a gene: 5.

The chain uses TRBV18 and TRBJ2-3; D assignment may be TRBD1 or TRBD2 (5 bases each). Germline V lookup: CDR1 KGHSH, CDR2 LQKENI. The CDR3 is made up of 13 amino acids. With 1 base removed from V and 5 bases from J, the gap between germline ends came to 7 bases. DNA for the CDR3: TGTGCCAGCTCACCACAGGGGAGAGATACGCAGTATTTT. This translates into CASSPQGRDTQYF.

The rearrangement uses TRBV19 and TRBJ1-4; 7 bases line up with TRBD1. V shed 4 bases, J shed 7 bases, and the junction held 6 bases outside the gene matches. The CDR3 length is 14 residues. Germline CDR1 is LNHDA and CDR2 is SQIVND (reference sequence). CDR3 residues: CASSKQGSSEKLFF. CDR3 sequence (DNA): TGTGCCAGTAGTAAACAGGGGAGTAGTGAAAAACTGTTTTTT.

V and J are TRBV5-6 and TRBJ2-7, with a weak D call TRBD1 (7 bases). The V gene lost 3 bases and the J gene lost 6 bases, with 25 bases spanning the gap. Germline assignment: CDR1 SGHDT and CDR2 YYEEEE. The CDR3 is made up of 17 amino acids. The CDR3, as DNA: TGTGCCAGCAGCTCCAAGAGGGGGCCGGGGGCGCCTGGCGAGCAGTACTTC. It codes for CASSSKRGPGAPGEQYF.

This rearrangement joins TRBV14 to TRBJ2-7; the match to TRBD1 covers 8 bases. Germline V gene lookup returns CDR1 SGHDN and CDR2 FVKESK. Trimming took 1 base from V and 2 from J; bases not matched to a gene: 7. The CDR3 covers 16 residues. CDR3 sequence (DNA): TGTGCCAGCAGCCAAGCCCGGACAGGGTACCCCTACGAGCAGTACTTC. Protein: CASSQARTGYPYEQYF.

The rearrangement links TRBV28 to TRBJ1-4, with unresolved D. CDR1 is MDHEN and CDR2 is SYDVKM in the germline V gene. The CDR3 extends over 14 amino acids. V dropped 2 bases and J dropped 2 bases, with 6 bases sitting between them. This CDR3 is CASSLLGTNEKLFF. DNA of the CDR3: TGTGCCAGCAGTTTACTGGGGACTAATGAAAAACTGTTTTTT.

The count of this clone is one. This chain uses TRBV9 with TRBJ2-5; 7 bases map to TRBD2. The CDR3 has 14 amino acids. Germline trimming cut 4 bases from V and 5 bases from J; bases unmatched to any gene: 8. Germline V lookup: CDR1 SGDLS, CDR2 YYNGEE. CDR3 bases: TGTGCCAGCAGCCCTCGGACTAGTCAGGAGACCCAGTACTTC. Its translation is CASSPRTSQETQYF. Drawing the rest from reference TRBV9 and TRBJ2-5, the complete variable domain is DSGVTQTPKHLITATGQRVTLRCSPRSGDLSVYWYQQSLDQGLQFLIQYYNGEERAKGNILERFSAQQFPDLHSELNLSSLELGDSALYFCASSPRTSQETQYFGPGTRLLVL.